This TCR beta chain was identified in a study of blood T cell repertoires in COVID-19. The CDR3 has 17 amino acids. The germline V gene encodes CDR1 SGHTA and CDR2 FQGTGA. J gave up 5 bases and V 2 bases, and 11 bases lay outside the gene matches. The repertoire was sequenced with immunoSEQ multiplex PCR; TCRdb's copy has only in-frame clones and lacks some. The sample lists some 150,000 clones, around 85% occurring once. The sequence was obtained from a man in his sixties or seventies with acute or convalescent COVID-19. The material sequenced was peripheral blood. V usage is TRBV7-3 and J usage is TRBJ2-3; 9 bases are shared with TRBD1. CDR3 sequence: CASSLFGTGGKGDTQYF. CDR3 in DNA: TGTGCCAGCAGCTTATTCGGTACAGGGGGCAAGGGAGATACGCAGTATTTT.